The source of this TCR beta chain is a study of CD8 T cells in Susac syndrome (dated by TCRdb to between 2019 and 2020). About the full investigation: Repertoire sequencing was used to test whether CD8+ T cell activation and differentiation in Susac syndrome was antigen driven.

RNA was extracted with the RNeasy kit and roughly 0.5 to 1 ug was reverse transcribed using random hexamers. The immunoSEQ multiplex PCR assay, covering 54 Vbeta and 13 Jbeta segments, was used to amplify TCR beta CDR3 regions. Bias from PCR amplification was corrected by using a synthetic template baseline for primer optimization and for computational correction. The published analysis was carried out like this. Reads were annotated to V, D and J genes according to IMGT and were analyzed with immunoSEQ Analyzer, with only productive sequences retained. Clonality was calculated as one minus the Shannon entropy normalized by log2 of the number of productive unique sequences. For each patient and control, public and private clones were evaluated among the 100 most prevalent clones. Susac-specific clones were defined as absent from healthy and MS cohorts, roughly 1,100 published viral clones and other ImmuneACCESS disease sequences. The raw public data were reprocessed by TCRdb itself: fastp quality trimming at Q25, MiXCR clonotype calling, in-frame beta chains only. Duplicate CDR3 protein sequences are folded into a single record with the most common DNA and genes. TCRdb, not the authors, supplied the V and J calls. In this sample the table shows 300,000 or so distinct CDR3 sequences, 90% to 95% of which occur a single time. The ten largest clones take up more than 0.06% of the sample.

To note about this clonotype: This clone's antigen is unknown. Nothing much larger sits one base from this clone, and base qualities are not available.

Peripheral blood CD8+ and CD4+ T cells from healthy donors, Susac syndrome patients and multiple sclerosis patients were profiled using high-throughput TCR beta sequencing. Multiple sclerosis controls were treatment-naive patients with stable or active relapsing-remitting disease fulfilling revised McDonald criteria. CD8+ TEMRA cells were enriched by FACS, while bulk CD8+ and CD4+ T cells were purified by magnetic negative isolation. Blood was collected in EDTA tubes and processed within 24 hours, with PBMCs isolated through density gradient centrifugation. PBMCs intended for TCR sequencing were cryopreserved in liquid nitrogen and were subsequently thawed in a 37 degrees C water bath. Purity of sorted or isolated CD4+, CD8+ and CD8+ TEMRA cells was at least 90%. Paper-wide results and their limitations: The number of individuals in the TCR sequencing and HLA analysis was recognized as being relatively small.

The cysteine opens and the phenylalanine closes a CDR3 of 14 amino acids. Just the 42-base CDR3 DNA is kept, in frame starting at base 1. Taken from the germline V gene, the CDR1 and CDR2 loops are MRHNA and SNTAGT. V gives up 0 bases and J gives up 10 bases, and the segment between their germline ends measures 13 bases. The sequenced sample consisted of CD4+ T cells from PBMCs. This clonotype was sampled from a human donor with multiple sclerosis. The receptor chain draws on TRBV6-4 and TRBJ2-1; the D gene is possibly TRBD2, with 5 bases matching. The nucleotides are TGTGCCAGCAGTGACTCGAGGGCCCCCAGGGAGCAGTTCTTC. This is translated as CASSDSRAPREQFF.